This T cell receptor (beta chain) emerged from a study of blood T cells in healthy people across ages. Study-wide findings and caveats: Naive and antigen-experienced cells could not be conclusively compared, given unsorted PBMCs. Estimates of diversity drawn from one million T cells were considered underestimates. Diversity was higher, and naive CD4+ cells more numerous, in long-lived donors than in aged donors.

Details on this clonotype: Its antigen is still unknown.

Total RNA extracted from each sample amounted to at least 5 micrograms. The authors ran a second PCR of roughly 6 to 12 cycles using a sample-barcoded 5' primer and a J-beta primer mix. From the 5' RACE reads, TCRdb called clonotypes with MiXCR, one entry per CDR3 protein. The data hold just under 900,000 distinct CDR3 sequences, with about 30% observed a single time. This CDR3 region has 13 residues. Trimming removed 4 bases from V and 1 base from J, with 7 bases in between. Germline V gene sequence: CDR1 SGHDN, CDR2 FVKESK. The clonotype was recovered from an elderly woman in good health. The V gene is TRBV14, the J gene TRBJ1-1; no clear D. Sequenced material: blood. Here the CDR3 DNA reads TGTGCCAGCAGCCCCAGGCCGAACACTGAAGCTTTCTTT. Translation gives CASSPRPNTEAFF.